This entry concerns a single T cell receptor beta chain. In the original processing: Reference gene primers were amplified, and this amplification served to estimate nucleated cell counts. Sequencing used immunoSEQ multiplex PCR; TCRdb keeps in-frame clones, though not all of them. The V and J calls and clone size were taken over from that table, and D and trimming were inferred from the DNA. The sample has around 310,000 clones; more than 80% are singletons. The Seattle patients, enrolled during active infection, were followed longitudinally. This CDR3 is 15 amino acids long. The germline V gene has CDR1 SGHRS and CDR2 YFSETQ. Trimming shortened V by 0 bases and J by 5 bases, and 14 bases separated the two germline ends. The entry originates in a study of blood T cell repertoires in COVID-19. Looking at the study overall: Samples representing acute and convalescent COVID-19 were sourced from the United States, Italy and Spain. T cells, B-cell-depleted T cells, or PBMCs provided the cDNA or gDNA that served as material.

Sequencing was performed on peripheral blood. The chain has TRBV5-1 and TRBJ2-5; weak D call: TRBD2 (6 bases). The sequence came from a woman aged 25 to 39 with COVID-19, enrolled during active disease. As DNA, the CDR3 is TGCGCCAGCAGCTTGGCCGGCGGGGAACAGGAGACCCAGTACTTC. Its protein is CASSLAGGEQETQYF.